The T cell receptor beta chain described here comes from a study of Tregs in tolerant kidney transplant recipients. About this clone: Its target is not known. At one of its ends the junction is not consistent with the germline gene, which may arise from a read error.

This CDR3 has 12 residues. Germline CDR1 is MDHEN and CDR2 is SYDVKM. The nonmyeloablative bone marrow transplants came from related graft donors, with transient mixed chimerism. Unstimulated Tregs (CD4+CD25+CD127-) and CD4+CD25- non-Tregs were sorted from PBMCs. Overall study results and limits: Nucleotide sequences could not be compared across some patients' samples due to primer changes. In tolerant patients, donor-specific Tregs outgrew total Tregs, suggesting antigen-driven expansion. This study did not directly address biological reproducibility.

Using immunoSEQ multiplex PCR, the repertoire was profiled, and TCRdb retains in-frame clones only, with some absent. The table lists 90,000 or so clones, roughly 93% of them singletons, with roughly 1.7% in the top ten. This chain connects TRBV28 to TRBJ2-7, with 8 nucleotides matching TRBD1. Sequenced here: CD4+ T cells from blood (PBMCs), sampled 12 months after the transplant. This clonotype originated in a human patient who received a combined kidney and bone marrow transplant. Some T cells may be transferred from the graft donor. CDR3 nucleotide sequence: TGTGCCAGCAGTTTACCGGGACAGGTGTTGGACTTC. Encoded protein: CASSLPGQVLDF.